These 9 T cell receptor beta chains were sequenced from one sample in a study of blood T cell repertoires in COVID-19. Only in-frame clones appear in the TCRdb table, and some are missing; sequencing was by immunoSEQ multiplex PCR. The sample holds approximately 170,000 clones; less than 85% are singletons and the top ten take roughly a tenth. Sequenced material: peripheral blood. These receptors were obtained from a woman older than 75 with active or convalescent COVID-19.

This rearrangement joins TRBV5-1 to TRBJ2-5; 11 nucleotides match TRBD2. The CDR3 length is 16 residues. V trimming: 4 bases; J trimming: 1 base; junction bases outside the gene matches: 6. CDR1 SGHRS and CDR2 YFSETQ come from the germline V gene. As DNA, the CDR3 is TGCGCCAGCAGCCGGGGACTAGCGGAGACCCAAGAGACCCAGTACTTC. Translated, it gives CASSRGLAETQETQYF.

A few counts support this clone. V is TRBV5-1 and J is TRBJ1-1; 11 bases are shared with TRBD1. CDR1 and CDR2 (germline): SGHRS, YFSETQ. The CDR3 contains 14 residues. Trimming at V came to 4 bases and at J to 5 bases, leaving 4 bases not matched to a gene. The CDR3 DNA reads TGCGCCAGCAGCGGACAGGGGGCAAATACTGAAGCTTTCTTT. It codes for CASSGQGANTEAFF. Looking up the rest from reference TRBV5-1 and TRBJ1-1 gives the full variable domain: KAGVTQTPRYLIKTRGQQVTLSCSPISGHRSVSWYQQTPGQGLQFLFEYFSETQRNKGNFPGRFSGRQFSNSRSEMNVSTLELGDSALYLCASSGQGANTEAFFGQGTRLTVV.

This chain joins TRBV4-1 and TRBJ1-4; tentatively, D is TRBD1 (6 bases). Germline CDR1 and CDR2: MGHRA and YSYEKL. The CDR3 extends over 15 amino acids. V was trimmed by 4 bases and J by 2 bases, leaving 11 bases between them. CDR3 loop: CASSRPGVTNEKLFF. The CDR3 DNA reads as TGCGCCAGCAGCCGCCCAGGGGTCACTAATGAAAAACTGTTTTTT.

The chain links TRBV14 to TRBJ2-1; 14 positions agree with TRBD2. The CDR3 sequence is 16 residues long. V shed 4 bases and J 9 bases; nucleotides not matched to a gene: 8. CDR1 and CDR2 from the germline V gene are SGHDN and FVKESK. CDR3: CASSLPGLAGVVEQFF. CDR3 DNA: TGTGCCAGCAGCCTACCGGGACTAGCGGGAGTGGTTGAGCAGTTCTTC.

The V call is TRBV27, the J call TRBJ2-1; 10 nucleotides line up with TRBD2. This CDR3 spans 15 amino acids. CDR1 and CDR2 from the germline V gene are MNHEY and SMNVEV (reference sequence). J was trimmed by 8 bases and V by 2 bases; bases with no gene match: 6. Here the CDR3 DNA reads TGTGCCAGCAGTTTACCCCAAAGCGGGAGGGATGAGCAGTTCTTC. This encodes CASSLPQSGRDEQFF.

CDR3: CASSLAWDTGNEQFF. The CDR3 bases are TGTGCCAGCAGCTTAGCCTGGGATACAGGGAATGAGCAGTTCTTC. J is TRBJ2-1 and V is TRBV7-7, with TRBD1 as a possible D gene (6 bases). Germline CDR1 and CDR2: SSHAT and FNYEAQ (reference sequence). V dropped 0 bases and J dropped 7 bases, with 13 bases sitting between them. The CDR3 extends over 15 amino acids.

Only a few counts were recorded for this clone. Within the sample, other DNA sequences also encode this same CDR3. V gene TRBV24-1 combines with J gene TRBJ2-6, with 7 bases aligning to TRBD1. Germline assignment: CDR1 KGHDR and CDR2 SFDVKD. The trim removed 5 bases at V and 2 bases at J, leaving 2 bases unmatched. The CDR3 length is 15 residues. The CDR3 sequence is CATSGTGAGANVLTF. The CDR3 DNA follows: TGTGCCACCAGTGGCACAGGGGCTGGGGCCAACGTCCTGACTTTC.

The chain combines TRBV19 with TRBJ1-5, with TRBD1 identical over 8 bases. The CDR3 totals 13 residues. Germline-derived CDR1 and CDR2 are LNHDA and SQIVND (reference sequence). Trimming removed 5 bases from V and 7 bases from J; junction bases left unmatched: 4. CDR3 nucleotide sequence: TGTGCCAGTAGTCTCAGGGGGCCACAGCCCCAGCATTTT. Translation: CASSLRGPQPQHF.

This chain uses TRBV5-1 with TRBJ1-5; D is unresolved. The CDR3 is 14 amino acids. CDR1 is SGHRS, CDR2 YFSETQ, per germline. The V gene lost 4 bases and the J gene lost 7 bases, with 15 bases spanning the gap. The CDR3 region has the DNA TGCGCCAGCAGCCCCCGGGGAGTCGGGCAGCCCCAGCATTTT. This translates into CASSPRGVGQPQHF. Based on the CDR3 plus reference TRBV5-1 and TRBJ1-5, the full variable domain is KAGVTQTPRYLIKTRGQQVTLSCSPISGHRSVSWYQQTPGQGLQFLFEYFSETQRNKGNFPGRFSGRQFSNSRSEMNVSTLELGDSALYLCASSPRGVGQPQHFGDGTRLSIL.